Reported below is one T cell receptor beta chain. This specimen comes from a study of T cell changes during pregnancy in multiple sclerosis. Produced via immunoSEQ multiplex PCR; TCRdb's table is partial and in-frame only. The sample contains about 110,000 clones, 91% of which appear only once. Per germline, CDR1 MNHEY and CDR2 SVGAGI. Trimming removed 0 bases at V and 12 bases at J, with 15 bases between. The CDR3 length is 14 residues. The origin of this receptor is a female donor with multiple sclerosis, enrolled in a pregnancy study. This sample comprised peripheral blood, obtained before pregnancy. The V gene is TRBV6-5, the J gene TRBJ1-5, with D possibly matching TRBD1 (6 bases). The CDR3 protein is CASSYSFSAGDQHF. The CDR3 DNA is TGTGCCAGCAGTTACTCCTTTTCGGCAGGGGACCAGCATTTT.